These 19 T cell receptor beta chains came from one sample sequenced in a study of T cells in Graves' hyperthyroidism and ophthalmopathy. RNA transcripts provided the source from which TCR beta CDR3 regions were amplified. RT-PCR in the first round (using the HTBI primer set) targeted the TCR CDR3. MiXCR, applied by TCRdb to the multiplex PCR reads, yields one record per CDR3 protein. Of 250,000 to 300,000 distinct CDR3 sequences in the sample, 14% to 15% were seen once. Sequencing was carried out using blood. The receptors here all came from a woman in her forties with Graves' hyperthyroidism that later progressed to Graves' ophthalmopathy.

This clonotype has a count of ten or more. The chain joins TRBV2 to TRBJ2-5; D may correspond to TRBD1 or TRBD2 (5 bases each). Per the germline V gene, CDR1 is SNHLY and CDR2 is FYNNEI. The CDR3 consists of 15 residues. Trimming left V 4 bases short and J 5 bases short, with 17 bases between. The DNA of the CDR3 is TGTGCCAGCAGTGGCCGGGCCGATGGGGGTGAGACCCAGTACTTC. Encoded protein: CASSGRADGGETQYF.

This clonotype has a count of ten or more. The V call is TRBV20-1, the J call TRBJ2-1; D remains unclear. Germline assignment: CDR1 DFQATT and CDR2 SNEGSKA (reference sequence). The V end lost 1 base, the J end lost 0 bases, and 4 bases lay between the germline ends. CDR3 length: 13 amino acids. CDR3 in amino acids: CSARGRSYNEQFF. The DNA of the CDR3 is TGCAGTGCTAGAGGCCGCTCCTACAATGAGCAGTTCTTC.

This clonotype was seen at least ten times. V usage is TRBV4-2 and J usage is TRBJ2-2, with 10 bases lining up with TRBD2. V dropped 0 bases and J dropped 4; count of bases not matched to a gene: 5. Germline CDR1 and CDR2: LGHNA and YNFKEQ. The CDR3 totals 17 residues. The CDR3 nucleotides are TGTGCCAGCAGCCAAGATAACCTAGCGGGAGTCACCGGGGAGCTGTTTTTT. Its protein product is CASSQDNLAGVTGELFF.

This clonotype has a count of ten or more. J is TRBJ2-1 and V is TRBV28; D remains unclear. Trimming removed 6 bases from V and 6 bases from J, with 15 bases in between. The CDR3 loop spans 14 amino acids. Germline V gives CDR1 MDHEN, CDR2 SYDVKM. As DNA, the CDR3 is TGTGCCAGCAGGTCCAGGCGGATAAGCAATGAGCAGTTCTTC. Translated: CASRSRRISNEQFF.

A remark on this clonotype: This may arise from a read error, as a much more abundant clone is one base away. The V call is TRBV3-1, the J call TRBJ2-2, with D hard to call. CDR3 length equals 12 residues. V lost 4 bases and J lost 10, with 10 bases in between. The germline V gene has CDR1 LGHDT and CDR2 YNNKEL (reference sequence). The CDR3 nucleotides are TGTGCCAGCAGCCTAAAATGGGTGGAGCTGTTTTTT. Protein product: CASSLKWVELFF.

Note on this clonotype: A much larger clone is a single base away; this may be a read error. The chain links TRBV6-1 to TRBJ1-6, with 8 bases matching TRBD1. Looked up from germline, CDR1 is MNHNS and CDR2 is SASEGT. The CDR3 extends over 15 amino acids. DNA for the CDR3: TGTGCCAGCAGACGATCGACAGGGGTCGATTCAGCCCTCCACTTT. Amino acid sequence: CASRRSTGVDSALHF.

This clonotype has at least ten counts. The CDR3, as DNA: TGTGCCAGCAGCCCAGTTCCCTCCTACAATGAGCAGTTCTTC. This codes for CASSPVPSYNEQFF. The chain has TRBV3-1 and TRBJ2-1; D gene unclear. Trimming stripped 4 bases from V and 0 bases from J, with 7 bases between. Germline V gene data show CDR1 as LGHDT and CDR2 as YNNKEL (reference sequence). CDR3 size: 14 residues.

This clonotype has a count of ten or more. The V call is TRBV9, the J call TRBJ2-5, with D maybe TRBD1 (6 bases). V lost 1 base and J lost 2, with 15 bases in between. Per germline, CDR1 SGDLS and CDR2 YYNGEE. The CDR3 runs to 16 residues. The CDR3 coding sequence is TGTGCCAGCAGCGTACGGGACACCGTACAACAAGAGACCCAGTACTTC. This sequence encodes CASSVRDTVQQETQYF.

This clonotype was seen many times. The rearrangement links TRBV18 to TRBJ1-1; D possibly corresponds to TRBD1 (5 bases). The V end was cut by 4 bases, the J end by 1 base, with 13 bases between. The CDR3 is 15 amino acids. Germline CDR1 is KGHSH and CDR2 is LQKENI. The CDR3 is CASSQLTDSNTEAFF. CDR3 in DNA: TGTGCCAGCTCACAACTGACAGACTCGAACACTGAAGCTTTCTTT.

This clonotype was observed many times. V and J are TRBV24-1 and TRBJ2-3; D gene ambiguous. The CDR3 runs 16 residues. Germline values: CDR1 KGHDR, CDR2 SFDVKD. The V and J ends lost 5 bases and 0 bases respectively, with 14 bases between them. In nucleotides, the CDR3 is TGTGCCACCAGTGCGGGCAGGTTTACTAGCACAGATACGCAGTATTTT. It specifies CATSAGRFTSTDTQYF.

This clonotype was counted many times. V usage is TRBV19 and J usage is TRBJ2-7; 12 bases align to TRBD2. This CDR3 has 16 amino acids. Germline V CDR1 and CDR2: LNHDA, SQIVND (reference sequence). V lost 7 bases and J lost 2; bases outside the gene matches: 9. The CDR3 is CASTLSWTSGAYEQYF. CDR3 DNA sequence: TGTGCCAGTACCCTGTCGTGGACTAGCGGGGCCTACGAGCAGTACTTC.

There are many counts of this clonotype. The CDR3 nucleotides are TGTGCCAGCAGTTGGGGATTAGATGAAAAACTGTTTTTT. Translated: CASSWGLDEKLFF. The chain recombines TRBV12-3 or TRBV12-4 with TRBJ1-4; D unresolved. CDR3 length: 13 amino acids. V shed 4 bases and J shed 6 bases, with 9 bases lying between them.

This clonotype was recorded at least ten times. The chain combines TRBV19 with TRBJ1-4; D is unclear. Germline V gene lookup returns CDR1 LNHDA and CDR2 SQIVND (reference sequence). The length of the CDR3 is 14 residues. V was pared by 10 bases and J by 8 bases, with 20 bases between. CDR3 sequence: CATKTGRQQEKLFF. The CDR3 coding sequence is TGTGCCACAAAGACCGGACGCCAGCAGGAAAAACTGTTTTTT.

J is TRBJ2-7 and V is TRBV5-1; either TRBD1 or TRBD2 may supply D (5 bases each). V was clipped by 2 bases and J by 3 bases, with 12 bases between them. The CDR3 is 14 residues long. Germline V gives CDR1 SGHRS, CDR2 YFSETQ. CDR3 region: CASSFLGPYYEQYF. The CDR3 region has the DNA TGCGCCAGCAGCTTTTTGGGACCCTACTACGAGCAGTACTTC.

This clonotype has at least ten counts. The CDR3 DNA sequence: TGTGCCAGCAGTTTGGGATCAGTGACAGGTCACCTACCCCAGCATTTT. The encoded protein is CASSLGSVTGHLPQHF. This chain links TRBV28 with TRBJ1-5, with D possibly being TRBD1 (6 bases). The V end was cut by 3 bases, the J end by 10 bases, with 22 bases between. Per germline, CDR1 MDHEN and CDR2 SYDVKM. This CDR3 has 16 amino acids.

At least ten counts were recorded for this clonotype. The V call is TRBV7-8, the J call TRBJ2-1, with 7 bases fitting TRBD2. CDR1 is SGHVS and CDR2 is FQNEAQ in the germline V gene. There are 17 residues in the CDR3. Trimming cost V 7 bases and J 7 bases; bases outside gene matches: 19. CDR3 sequence (DNA): TGTGCCAGCAAACCACGCGGGGGTATGCGGGAGTTAAATGAGCAGTTCTTC. It translates to CASKPRGGMRELNEQFF.

This clonotype showed up many times. This chain links TRBV4-1 with TRBJ2-1; D possibly corresponds to TRBD1 (6 bases). Germline V CDR1 and CDR2: MGHRA, YSYEKL. The V end lost 2 bases, the J end lost 5 bases, and 13 bases lay between the germline ends. This CDR3 has 15 amino acids. CDR3 residues: CASSQWGRRDNEQFF. CDR3 nucleotides: TGCGCCAGCAGCCAATGGGGGCGGAGAGACAATGAGCAGTTCTTC.

This clonotype has a count of ten or more. The CDR3 sequence is CASSSGEEAYNEQFF. CDR3 DNA sequence: TGTGCCAGCAGTTCCGGGGAGGAGGCCTACAATGAGCAGTTCTTC. J is TRBJ2-1 and V is TRBV25-1, with D possibly being TRBD2 (6 bases). This CDR3 comprises 15 residues. The ends were cut back, 5 bases at V and 2 bases at J, with 13 bases in the middle. The germline CDR1 and CDR2 sequences are MGHDK and SYGVNS.

This clonotype has ten or more counts. The gene calls are TRBV11-2 and TRBJ2-3, with 9 bases aligning to TRBD2. CDR3 size: 15 residues. The germline CDR1 and CDR2 sequences are SGHAT and FQNNGV. V lost 5 bases and J lost 1; bases outside the gene matches: 4. The DNA for the CDR3 is TGTGCCAGCAGCACGAGACTAGCGGGCACAGATACGCAGTATTTT. It specifies CASSTRLAGTDTQYF.